What follows are 21 T cell receptor beta chains derived from one specimen sequenced in a study of blood T cell repertoires in COVID-19. Data came from immunoSEQ multiplex PCR; TCRdb stores just in-frame clones and leaves some out. The table lists roughly 360,000 clones, around 83% of them singletons, with 5% to 5.5% in the top ten. The sample consisted of PBMCs or T cells enriched from blood (not recorded which). These receptors all come from a woman between 50 and 59 years old who had recovered from COVID-19.

This chain joins TRBV6-5 and TRBJ1-2, with D possibly matching TRBD1 (6 bases). V lost 0 bases to trimming and J lost 3 bases, with 14 bases between them. From germline, CDR1 is MNHEY and CDR2 SVGAGI. The CDR3 is 16 amino acids. This CDR3 reads CASSYSTGGADYGYTF. CDR3 DNA sequence: TGTGCCAGCAGTTACTCGACGGGGGGGGCGGACTATGGCTACACCTTC.

This rearrangement joins TRBV3-1 (or the pseudogene TRBV3-2) to TRBJ1-1; TRBD1 is a possible D gene (6 bases). Germline V gene lookup returns CDR1 LGHDT and CDR2 YNNKEL (reference sequence). Trimming stripped 4 bases from V and 1 base from J, with 13 bases between. This CDR3 spans 15 amino acids. Here the CDR3 reads CASSLTWTANTEAFF. The DNA of the CDR3 is TGTGCCAGCAGCCTTACCTGGACAGCGAACACTGAAGCTTTCTTT.

V and J are TRBV6-5 and TRBJ1-1; no clear D gene. Germline CDR1 reads MNHEY; CDR2 reads SVGAGI. The CDR3 runs to 13 residues. V was shortened by 8 bases and J by 0 bases, with 10 bases between the two germline ends. Here the CDR3 reads CASPEDLNTEAFF. The CDR3 DNA is TGTGCCAGCCCTGAGGACTTGAACACTGAAGCTTTCTTT.

The V and J genes are TRBV19 and TRBJ1-1; 8 bases fit TRBD1. The junction had 2 bases not matched to a gene; V was cut back by 6 bases and J by 5 bases. From germline, CDR1 is LNHDA and CDR2 SQIVND (reference sequence). The CDR3 is 12 amino acids. CDR3 DNA: TGTGCCAGTAGGGACAGGGTTACTGAAGCTTTCTTT. Protein: CASRDRVTEAFF.

The rearrangement uses TRBV4-1 and TRBJ2-7, with a weak D call TRBD1 (6 bases). The CDR3 is made up of 15 amino acids. CDR1 and CDR2 from the germline V gene are MGHRA and YSYEKL. With 2 bases removed from V and 3 bases from J, the gap between germline ends came to 14 bases. Written as DNA, the CDR3 is TGCGCCAGCAGCCAAACAGGGACCACCTACTACGAGCAGTACTTC. This sequence encodes CASSQTGTTYYEQYF.

The rearrangement uses TRBV27 and TRBJ1-4, with D possibly being TRBD1 (6 bases). The germline V and J ends were trimmed by 1 base and 8 bases, with 11 bases remaining between them. This CDR3 comprises 14 residues. Germline CDR1 reads MNHEY; CDR2 reads SMNVEV (reference sequence). The CDR3 spells CASSLWGGQEKLFF. DNA of the CDR3: TGTGCCAGCAGTTTATGGGGGGGCCAGGAAAAACTGTTTTTT.

The CDR3 reads CASLGEPRFDGYTF. In nucleotides, the CDR3 is TGTGCCAGTTTAGGGGAACCCCGATTCGATGGCTACACCTTC. This chain uses TRBV6-6 with TRBJ1-2; tentative D call: TRBD1 (5 bases). The CDR3 runs to 14 residues. Trimming took 9 bases from V and 6 from J, leaving 20 bases between them. Germline V gene lookup returns CDR1 MNHNY and CDR2 SVGAGI (reference sequence).

The chain uses TRBV5-1 and TRBJ2-3; 8 positions agree with TRBD2. With 1 base clipped from V and 3 bases from J, the junction kept 4 bases outside the gene matches. The germline gives CDR1 SGHRS, CDR2 YFSETQ. CDR3 length equals 15 residues. The CDR3 region has the DNA TGCGCCAGCAGCTTGCGGGGGGGCCAGACAGATACGCAGTATTTT. Its protein product is CASSLRGGQTDTQYF. Complete variable domain (other parts from reference TRBV5-1 and TRBJ2-3): KAGVTQTPRYLIKTRGQQVTLSCSPISGHRSVSWYQQTPGQGLQFLFEYFSETQRNKGNFPGRFSGRQFSNSRSEMNVSTLELGDSALYLCASSLRGGQTDTQYFGPGTRLTVL.

The CDR3 bases are TGTGCCAGCAGCCTAGGGACAGGGCGTCAGCCCCAGCATTTT. Encoded protein: CASSLGTGRQPQHF. V gene TRBV6-2 or TRBV6-3 combines with J gene TRBJ1-5; 9 nucleotides agree with TRBD1. V trimming: 6 bases; J trimming: 6 bases; junction bases outside the gene matches: 6. The germline V gene encodes CDR1 MNHEY and CDR2 SVGEGT. There are 14 residues in the CDR3.

The chain uses TRBV3-1 (or the pseudogene TRBV3-2) and TRBJ1-6; no clear D. CDR3 size: 14 residues. The V end was cut by 4 bases, the J end by 8 bases, with 12 bases between. The germline gives CDR1 LGHDT, CDR2 YNNKEL (reference sequence). CDR3 in amino acids: CASSLPGSDSPLHF. The CDR3 nucleotides are TGTGCCAGCAGCCTCCCGGGGTCCGATTCACCCCTCCACTTT.

V gene TRBV5-1 combines with J gene TRBJ1-5, with D unclear. With 0 bases removed from V and 0 bases from J, the gap between germline ends came to 7 bases. Germline V gene lookup returns CDR1 SGHRS and CDR2 YFSETQ. The CDR3 has 15 residues. The chain's CDR3 is CASSLGLSSNQPQHF. Here the CDR3 DNA reads TGCGCCAGCAGCTTGGGACTATCTAGCAATCAGCCCCAGCATTTT. Supplemented by reference TRBV5-1 and TRBJ1-5, the full variable domain reads KAGVTQTPRYLIKTRGQQVTLSCSPISGHRSVSWYQQTPGQGLQFLFEYFSETQRNKGNFPGRFSGRQFSNSRSEMNVSTLELGDSALYLCASSLGLSSNQPQHFGDGTRLSIL.

For the CDR3, the DNA is TGTGCCAGCAGTAACGCCGGGACAGCCACTGAAGCTTTCTTT. It is translated as CASSNAGTATEAFF. The chain has TRBV6-5 and TRBJ1-1; 7 positions agree with TRBD1. Trimming at V came to 5 bases and at J to 4 bases, leaving 7 bases not matched to a gene. Germline V gene sequence: CDR1 MNHEY, CDR2 SVGAGI. CDR3 length: 14 amino acids.

The rearrangement uses TRBV7-2 and TRBJ1-2; unclear D gene. V gave up 2 bases and J gave up 2 bases, with 6 bases separating them. The CDR3 length is 13 residues. Germline lookup yields CDR1 SGHTA and CDR2 FQGNSA. CDR3 coding DNA: TGTGCCAGCAGCTTAACTAGAAACTATGGCTACACCTTC. It encodes CASSLTRNYGYTF.

V is TRBV29-1 and J is TRBJ1-2, with a weak D call TRBD1 (6 bases). The ends were cut back, 2 bases at V and 2 bases at J, with 12 bases in the middle. From germline, CDR1 is SQVTM and CDR2 ANQGSEA. This CDR3 contains 14 residues. The CDR3 spells CSVEPYGGNYGYTF. In nucleotides, the CDR3 is TGCAGCGTTGAACCTTATGGGGGCAACTATGGCTACACCTTC.

The chain links TRBV3-1 (or the pseudogene TRBV3-2) to TRBJ1-6; D remains ambiguous. In germline, CDR1 is LGHDT, CDR2 YNNKEL (reference sequence). V was pared by 6 bases and J by 10 bases, with 13 bases between. The CDR3 loop spans 13 amino acids. The CDR3 bases are TGTGCCAGCAGGGTCGGGGAGGGCTCACCCCTCCACTTT. Translating it yields CASRVGEGSPLHF.

This clone was detected only a few times. The chain couples TRBV21-1 to TRBJ1-5. TRBV21-1 represents a pseudogene. This CDR3 is 18 amino acids long. The CDR3 nucleotides read TGTGCCAGCAGCAAAGAAATGGAGGGACCGACGACGGACCAGCCCCAGCATTTT. It codes for CASSKEMEGPTTDQPQHF.

CDR3 in amino acids: CASSLGTGGFNEQFF. The DNA for the CDR3 is TGTGCCAGCAGCTTGGGGACAGGGGGCTTTAATGAGCAGTTCTTC. The chain recombines TRBV11-3 with TRBJ2-1; 12 bases are shared with TRBD1. Germline loops: CDR1 SGHNT, CDR2 YENEEA. V shed 3 bases, J shed 7 bases, and the junction held 4 bases outside the gene matches. The CDR3 runs 15 residues.

V is TRBV29-1 and J is TRBJ2-7, with a weak D call TRBD2 (6 bases). CDR1 and CDR2 from the germline V gene are SQVTM and ANQGSEA. V lost 1 base, J lost 1 base, and 11 bases lay in between. CDR3 size: 14 residues. CDR3 in amino acids: CSVEVLGLSYEQYF. CDR3 in DNA: TGCAGCGTTGAAGTTCTTGGACTATCCTACGAGCAGTACTTC.

The V gene is TRBV6-4, the J gene TRBJ2-2, with 11 nucleotides matching TRBD1. This CDR3 is built from 14 residues. Germline CDR1 is MRHNA and CDR2 is SNTAGT. J lost 6 bases, V lost 11 bases, and 8 bases had no gene match. Written as DNA, the CDR3 is TGTGCCGGGCTCCGGGACAGGGGGGCCGGGGAGCTGTTTTTT. This translates into CAGLRDRGAGELFF.

The chain is built from TRBV30 and TRBJ1-2, with a tentative D call TRBD1 (5 bases). V was shortened by 0 bases and J by 5 bases, with 10 bases between the two germline ends. The length of the CDR3 is 13 residues. The germline V gene encodes CDR1 GTSNPN and CDR2 SVGIG (reference sequence). DNA of the CDR3: TGTGCCTGGAGTGTGGGCAGGGATTATGGCTACACCTTC. Amino acids: CAWSVGRDYGYTF. The variable domain in full, completed from reference TRBV30 and TRBJ1-2, reads SQTIHQWPATLVQPVGSPLSLECTVEGTSNPNLYWYRQAAGRGLQLLFYSVGIGQISSEVPQNLSASRPQDRQFILSSKKLLLSDSGFYLCAWSVGRDYGYTFGSGTRLTVV.

This chain uses TRBV4-1 with TRBJ2-7; TRBD1 agrees at 9 bases. Germline V gene lookup returns CDR1 MGHRA and CDR2 YSYEKL. CDR3 length: 16 amino acids. After removal of 0 bases from V and 4 bases from J, the junction contained 7 bases not matched to a gene. The CDR3 sequence is CASSQEPGQGWYEQYF. CDR3 sequence (DNA): TGCGCCAGCAGCCAAGAACCGGGACAGGGATGGTACGAGCAGTACTTC.